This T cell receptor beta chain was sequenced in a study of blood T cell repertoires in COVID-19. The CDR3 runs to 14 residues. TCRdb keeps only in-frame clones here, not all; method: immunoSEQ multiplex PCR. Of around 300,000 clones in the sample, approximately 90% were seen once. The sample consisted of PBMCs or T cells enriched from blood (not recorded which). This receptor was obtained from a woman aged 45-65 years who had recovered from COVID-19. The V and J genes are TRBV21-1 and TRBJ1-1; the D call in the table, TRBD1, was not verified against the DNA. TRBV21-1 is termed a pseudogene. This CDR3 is CASSKDRTGARPFF. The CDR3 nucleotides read TGTGCCAGCAGCAAAGACCGGACAGGGGCCCGGCCTTTCTTT.